Below are 10 T cell receptor beta chains sequenced from a single sample in a study of T cell clonotyping in hematopoietic cell transplantation. TCRdb's copy holds only in-frame clones and misses some; the assay was immunoSEQ multiplex PCR. Altogether 35,000 to 50,000 clones are present, 95% being singletons, with the ten largest covering about 0.91%. The sequenced sample was peripheral blood mononuclear cells. Receptor source: a man aged 30 to 45 in good health. Some clones in this sample may be carry-over from other donors' samples.

The chain is built from TRBV4-2 and TRBJ1-2; D unclear. There are 15 residues in the CDR3. Germline CDR1 reads LGHNA; CDR2 reads YNFKEQ. Trimming shortened V by 0 bases and J by 7 bases, and 15 bases separated the two germline ends. The CDR3 reads CASSQDQQVKSGYTF. The CDR3, as DNA: TGTGCCAGCAGCCAAGATCAGCAGGTGAAGAGTGGCTACACCTTC.

The chain uses TRBV5-6 and TRBJ1-1; the match to TRBD1 covers 7 bases. The length of the CDR3 is 15 residues. V trimming: 4 bases; J trimming: 0 bases; junction bases outside the gene matches: 6. The germline V gene encodes CDR1 SGHDT and CDR2 YYEEEE. This CDR3 reads CASSPPGTVNTEAFF. The CDR3 DNA follows: TGTGCCAGCAGCCCGCCCGGGACAGTGAACACTGAAGCTTTCTTT.

The table lists this clone with a count of one. The chain recombines TRBV10-1 with TRBJ2-1, with D possibly being TRBD1 or TRBD2 (5 bases each). V was shortened by 4 bases and J by 7 bases, with 14 bases between the two germline ends. The CDR3 covers 14 residues. CDR1 is WNHNN, CDR2 SYGVQD, per germline (reference sequence). The chain's CDR3 is CASSGNQGRNEQFF. The CDR3, as DNA: TGCGCCAGCAGTGGTAACCAGGGACGAAATGAGCAGTTCTTC.

This clone was counted once. The chain is built from TRBV27 and TRBJ2-1; perhaps TRBD2 as D (6 bases). Trimming took off 1 base at V and 0 bases at J, with 10 bases between the two ends. Germline V CDR1 and CDR2: MNHEY, SMNVEV (reference sequence). This CDR3 has 16 residues. The CDR3 DNA reads as TGTGCCAGCAGTTTATTAGCGGCGAGCTCCTACAATGAGCAGTTCTTC. Amino acid sequence: CASSLLAASSYNEQFF.

This clone was found once. This sequence joins TRBV2 and TRBJ1-6; TRBD1 might be the D (6 bases). This CDR3 spans 13 amino acids. Germline loops: CDR1 SNHLY, CDR2 FYNNEI. Trimming cost V 8 bases and J 5 bases, with 10 bases left between them. The CDR3 loop is CASDGGHNSPLHF. The CDR3 nucleotides read TGTGCCAGCGACGGGGGGCATAATTCACCCCTCCACTTT.

The chain is built from TRBV7-9 and TRBJ2-1; D is possibly TRBD2 (6 bases). The CDR3 runs 13 residues. The germline CDR1 and CDR2 sequences are SEHNR and FQNEAQ (reference sequence). V lost 11 bases and J 7 bases, leaving 18 bases between the germline ends. The CDR3 DNA is TGTGCCGGGGTGGGGACTGGTGCGAATGAGCAGTTCTTC. Translated, it gives CAGVGTGANEQFF.

V usage is TRBV11-2 and J usage is TRBJ1-1; the match to TRBD1 covers 7 bases. CDR3 length: 16 amino acids. Germline values: CDR1 SGHAT, CDR2 FQNNGV. J gave up 0 bases and V 4 bases, and 8 bases lay outside the gene matches. The CDR3 bases are TGTGCCAGCAGCTCGCTACAGGGGCCCCTGAACACTGAAGCTTTCTTT. Amino acids: CASSSLQGPLNTEAFF.

The chain combines TRBV9 with TRBJ2-7, with 11 positions matching TRBD1. This CDR3 is 14 amino acids long. V lost 3 bases and J lost 6; bases outside the gene matches: 5. Germline V gene sequence: CDR1 SGDLS, CDR2 YYNGEE. The CDR3 nucleotides read TGTGCCAGCAGCGACCGGACAGGGGGCGGCGAGCAGTACTTC. Protein product: CASSDRTGGGEQYF.

The chain uses TRBV29-1 and TRBJ2-2; D gene uncertain. Germline CDR1 SQVTM, CDR2 ANQGSEA. The V and J ends lost 2 bases and 2 bases respectively, with 6 bases between them. The CDR3 is 13 residues long. This CDR3 is CSVEPLNTGELFF. The DNA of the CDR3 is TGCAGCGTTGAACCGCTCAACACCGGGGAGCTGTTTTTT.

This sequence joins TRBV11-3 and TRBJ2-1; D gene ambiguous. This CDR3 is built from 13 residues. Germline CDR1 and CDR2: SGHNT and YENEEA. Trimming cost V 1 base and J 7 bases, with 8 bases left between them. The CDR3 reads CASSLARPNEQFF. The CDR3, as DNA: TGTGCCAGCAGCTTAGCCCGCCCGAATGAGCAGTTCTTC.